These 5 T cell receptor beta chains came from one sample sequenced in a study of T cells in localized non-small cell lung cancer. Repertoires were generated with immunoSEQ multiplex PCR, while TCRdb's copy carries only in-frame clones and drops some. The profile shows some 41,000 clones, around 90% of them singletons. Here the sequenced sample was PBMCs, taken before any cancer treatment. These receptor sequences come from a woman aged 35-75 years with stage II lung adenocarcinoma.

This chain uses TRBV7-9 with TRBJ2-1; TRBD1 is a possible D gene (5 bases). Trimming shortened V by 3 bases and J by 6 bases, and 9 bases separated the two germline ends. Germline CDR1 SEHNR, CDR2 FQNEAQ (reference sequence). The CDR3 runs to 13 residues. The DNA of the CDR3 is TGTGCCAGCAGCTTCCAGGGTCCCAATGAGCAGTTCTTC. This codes for CASSFQGPNEQFF.

The genes are TRBV28 and TRBJ1-4, with D uncertain. Germline V gene lookup returns CDR1 MDHEN and CDR2 SYDVKM. CDR3 length: 12 amino acids. V gave up 6 bases and J gave up 4 bases, with 6 bases separating them. CDR3 nucleotides: TGTGCCAGCAGGTCCCTTAATGAAAAACTGTTTTTT. Protein sequence: CASRSLNEKLFF.

The J gene is TRBJ1-1, the V gene TRBV19; D perhaps matches TRBD1 (5 bases). The CDR3 is made up of 12 amino acids. V was shortened by 8 bases and J by 1 base, with 8 bases between the two germline ends. Looked up from germline, CDR1 is LNHDA and CDR2 is SQIVND (reference sequence). The DNA for the CDR3 is TGTGCCAGTGTAGACAGGAACACTGAAGCTTTCTTT. Protein sequence: CASVDRNTEAFF.

The rearrangement links TRBV28 to TRBJ2-3; D gene unclear. The CDR3 is 14 residues long. The V gene lost 6 bases and the J gene lost 2 bases, with 12 bases spanning the gap. Germline V gene sequence: CDR1 MDHEN, CDR2 SYDVKM. The CDR3 protein is CASSPLGFTDTQYF. In DNA form, the CDR3 reads TGTGCCAGCAGCCCCCTGGGGTTCACAGATACGCAGTATTTT.

The CDR3 DNA is TGTGCCAGCAGCCCCAACGGACACCCTGAAGATACGCAGTATTTT. It encodes CASSPNGHPEDTQYF. V is TRBV2 and J is TRBJ2-3, with a weak D call TRBD1 (5 bases). This CDR3 is built from 15 residues. V lost 6 bases, J lost 5 bases, and 18 bases lay in between. Germline loops: CDR1 SNHLY, CDR2 FYNNEI.